The sequence of this T cell receptor beta chain was determined in a study of CD8+ T cells in alopecia areata. Extraction and reverse transcription of RNA yielded cDNA as the sequencing template. The method was immunoSEQ multiplex PCR; TCRdb's version includes in-frame clones alone and lacks a portion of them. Counted here are 150,000 or so clones, over 70% occurring once; the ten biggest clones make up around 15%. Those with alopecia areata gave lesional scalp punch biopsies and peripheral blood. CDR3 size: 17 residues. J lost 7 bases, V lost 2 bases, and 8 bases had no gene match. Germline values: CDR1 SGHVS, CDR2 FNYEAQ.

The TCR originated in a human donor with alopecia areata. The chain recombines TRBV7-6 with TRBJ2-1; 13 nucleotides match TRBD2. The input for sequencing was CD8+ T cells sorted from blood, taken at week 0. Here the CDR3 reads CASSLSPSLAGGNEQFF. Here the CDR3 DNA reads TGTGCCAGCAGCTTATCCCCCTCACTAGCGGGAGGGAATGAGCAGTTCTTC. The full variable domain, rest sourced from reference TRBV7-6 and TRBJ2-1, is GAGVSQSPRYKVTKRGQDVALRCDPISGHVSLYWYRQALGQGPEFLTYFNYEAQQDKSGLPNDRFSAERPEGSISTLTIQRTEQRDSAMYRCASSLSPSLAGGNEQFFGPGTRLTVL.